This T cell receptor (beta chain) was sequenced during a study of CXCR3-negative and CXCR3-positive naive CD8 T cells. 5' RACE that incorporated UMI labels was used to prepare the TRB cDNA libraries. TCRdb re-analyzed the 5' RACE reads; it lists each CDR3 protein once, without DNA. Listed are some 66,000 distinct CDR3 sequences; over 1.3% falls within the top ten. Whole-study findings and limits: High diversity, comparable across both naive subsets, contrasted with much lower diversity in memory CD8+ cells.

This CDR3 is built from 18 residues. The germline V gene encodes CDR1 SGHKS and CDR2 YYEKEE (reference sequence). A word on this clonotype: Its specificity is unknown.

This TCR came from a human donor in good health. Some clones in this sample may be carry-over from other donors' samples. The chain recombines TRBV5-5 with TRBJ2-2; TCRdb names TRBD1, which stays unverified in the absence of DNA. The sequenced sample consisted of naive CXCR3- CD8+ T cells from blood. This sample's subset: CD45RO-CCR7+CD27+CD95- naive CD8+ T cells lacking CXCR3 (TNR3-). CDR3 region: CASSLRVGRRPNTGELFF.